Included here is one TCR beta chain sequence, with context. In the study's own analysis: It was from reference gene primer amplification that nucleated cell counts were estimated. The repertoire was sequenced with immunoSEQ multiplex PCR; TCRdb's copy has only in-frame clones and lacks some. V and J calls and clone size come straight from that table; D and trimming were deduced from the DNA. The repertoire holds 250,000 to 350,000 clones, with nearly 90% as singletons. This sample is part of a study of blood T cell repertoires in COVID-19. As for the study in general: The origin of the acute and convalescent COVID-19 samples was the United States, Italy and Spain. PBMCs, B-cell-depleted T cells, or T cells provided the cDNA or gDNA that made up the material.

Trimming took off 6 bases at V and 9 bases at J, with 11 bases between the two ends. There are 11 residues in the CDR3. From germline, CDR1 is SEHNR and CDR2 FQNEAQ (reference sequence). The chain recombines TRBV7-9 with TRBJ1-1; perhaps TRBD1 as D (6 bases). The sequence derives from a woman in her late teens or twenties with acute COVID-19. Sample: PBMCs or T cells enriched from blood (not recorded which). The CDR3 sequence is CASRGGGKAFF. The CDR3 DNA sequence: TGTGCCAGCAGAGGGGGGGGAAAAGCTTTCTTT.